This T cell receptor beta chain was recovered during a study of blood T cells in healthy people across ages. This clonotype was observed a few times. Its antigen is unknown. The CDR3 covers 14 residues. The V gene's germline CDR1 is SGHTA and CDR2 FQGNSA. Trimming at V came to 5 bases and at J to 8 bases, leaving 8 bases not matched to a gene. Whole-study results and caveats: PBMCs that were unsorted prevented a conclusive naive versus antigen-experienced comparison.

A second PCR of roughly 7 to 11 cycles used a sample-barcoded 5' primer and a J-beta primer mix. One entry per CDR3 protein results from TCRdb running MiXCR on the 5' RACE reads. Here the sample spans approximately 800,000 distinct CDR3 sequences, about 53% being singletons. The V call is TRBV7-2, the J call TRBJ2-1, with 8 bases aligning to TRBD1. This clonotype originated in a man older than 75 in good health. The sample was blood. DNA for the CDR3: TGTGCCAGCAGCAGACCCCCAGGGGGCTATGAGCAGTTCTTC. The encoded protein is CASSRPPGGYEQFF.